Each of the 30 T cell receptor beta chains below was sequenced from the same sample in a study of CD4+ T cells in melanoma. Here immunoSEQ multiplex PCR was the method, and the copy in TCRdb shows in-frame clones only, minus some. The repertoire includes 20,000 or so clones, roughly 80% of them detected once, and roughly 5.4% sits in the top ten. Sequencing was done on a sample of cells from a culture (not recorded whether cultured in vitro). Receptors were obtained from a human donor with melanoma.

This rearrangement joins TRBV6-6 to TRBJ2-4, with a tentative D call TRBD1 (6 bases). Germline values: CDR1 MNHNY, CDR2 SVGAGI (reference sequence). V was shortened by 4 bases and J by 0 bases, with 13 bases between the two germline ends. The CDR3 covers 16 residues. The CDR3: CASSSQGILAKNIQYF. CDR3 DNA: TGTGCCAGCAGTTCCCAGGGGATACTAGCCAAAAACATTCAGTACTTC.

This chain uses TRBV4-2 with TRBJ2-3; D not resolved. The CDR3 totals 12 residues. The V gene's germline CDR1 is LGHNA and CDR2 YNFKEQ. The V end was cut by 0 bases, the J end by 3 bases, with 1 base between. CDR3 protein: CASSQETDTQYF. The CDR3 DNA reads TGTGCCAGCAGCCAAGAGACAGATACGCAGTATTTT.

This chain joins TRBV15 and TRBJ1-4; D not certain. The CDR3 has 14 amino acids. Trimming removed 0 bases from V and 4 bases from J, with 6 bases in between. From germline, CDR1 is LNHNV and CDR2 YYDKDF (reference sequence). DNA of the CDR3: TGTGCCACCAGCAGAGAGAGCCATAATGAAAAACTGTTTTTT. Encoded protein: CATSRESHNEKLFF.

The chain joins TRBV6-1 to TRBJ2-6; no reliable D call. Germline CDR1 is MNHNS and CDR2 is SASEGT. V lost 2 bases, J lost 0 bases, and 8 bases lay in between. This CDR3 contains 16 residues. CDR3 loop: CASSEQASSGANVLTF. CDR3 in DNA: TGTGCCAGCAGTGAACAGGCCAGCTCTGGGGCCAACGTCCTGACTTTC.

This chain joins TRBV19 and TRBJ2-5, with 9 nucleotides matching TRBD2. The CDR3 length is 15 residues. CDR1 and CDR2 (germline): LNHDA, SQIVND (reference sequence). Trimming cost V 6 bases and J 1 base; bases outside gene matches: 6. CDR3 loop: CASRSGAGGQETQYF. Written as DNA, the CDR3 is TGTGCCAGTAGATCAGGAGCGGGGGGCCAAGAGACCCAGTACTTC.

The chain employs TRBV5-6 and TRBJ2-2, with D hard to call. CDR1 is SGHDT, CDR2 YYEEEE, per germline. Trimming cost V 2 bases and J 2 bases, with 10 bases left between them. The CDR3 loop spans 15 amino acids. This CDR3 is CASSLVQSNTGELFF. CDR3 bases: TGTGCCAGCAGCTTAGTACAGAGTAACACCGGGGAGCTGTTTTTT.

CDR3 amino acids: CASSQARDSGSYQETQYF. The CDR3, as DNA: TGCGCCAGCAGCCAAGCGCGCGATAGCGGGTCGTACCAAGAGACCCAGTACTTC. This chain connects TRBV4-1 to TRBJ2-5, with 7 bases identical to TRBD2. The ends lost 1 base at V and 0 bases at J; junction bases unmatched: 11. This CDR3 region has 18 residues. Germline CDR1 MGHRA, CDR2 YSYEKL.

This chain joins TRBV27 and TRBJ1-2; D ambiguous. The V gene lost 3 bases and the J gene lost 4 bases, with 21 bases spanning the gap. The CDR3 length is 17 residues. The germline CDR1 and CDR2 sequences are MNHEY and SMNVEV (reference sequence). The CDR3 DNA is TGTGCCAGCAGTTTCCGGGGAGTTAGTTCGTCAAGCTATGGCTACACCTTC. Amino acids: CASSFRGVSSSSYGYTF.

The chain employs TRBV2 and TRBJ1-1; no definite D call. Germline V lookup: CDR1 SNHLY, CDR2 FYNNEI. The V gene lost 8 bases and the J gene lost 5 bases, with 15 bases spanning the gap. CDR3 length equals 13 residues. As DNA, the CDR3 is TGTGCCAGCGGAGGGTTGAGGGTAACTGAAGCTTTCTTT. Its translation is CASGGLRVTEAFF.

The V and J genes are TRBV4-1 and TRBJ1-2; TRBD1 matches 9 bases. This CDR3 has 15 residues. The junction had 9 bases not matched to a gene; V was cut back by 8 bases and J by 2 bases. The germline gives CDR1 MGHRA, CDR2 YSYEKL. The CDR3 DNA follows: TGCGCCAGCCGAAACATTGGGACAGGGAACTATGGCTACACCTTC. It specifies CASRNIGTGNYGYTF.

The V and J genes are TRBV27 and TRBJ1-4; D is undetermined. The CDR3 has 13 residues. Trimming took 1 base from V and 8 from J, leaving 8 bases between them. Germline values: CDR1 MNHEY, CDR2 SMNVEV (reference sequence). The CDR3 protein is CASSLFSREKLFF. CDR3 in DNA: TGTGCCAGCAGTTTATTTTCCCGGGAAAAACTGTTTTTT.

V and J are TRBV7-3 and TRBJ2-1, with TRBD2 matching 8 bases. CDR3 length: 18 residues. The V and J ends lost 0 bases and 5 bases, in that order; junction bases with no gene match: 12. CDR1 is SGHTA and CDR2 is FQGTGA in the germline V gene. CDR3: CASSLTRDKRGSDNEQFF. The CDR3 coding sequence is TGTGCCAGCAGCTTAACGAGGGATAAGCGGGGGAGCGACAATGAGCAGTTCTTC.

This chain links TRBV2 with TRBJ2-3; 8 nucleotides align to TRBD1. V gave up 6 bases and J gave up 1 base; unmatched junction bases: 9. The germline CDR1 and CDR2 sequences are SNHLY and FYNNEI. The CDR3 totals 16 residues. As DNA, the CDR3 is TGTGCCAGCAGCGGAGGACAGGGTTACGGCACAGATACGCAGTATTTT. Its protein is CASSGGQGYGTDTQYF.

As DNA, the CDR3 is TGTGCCAGCTCACCGAACAGGGGTGGGGTAGCGAACACTGAAGCTTTCTTT. The encoded protein is CASSPNRGGVANTEAFF. The V and J genes are TRBV18 and TRBJ1-1, with 7 bases matching TRBD1. Germline V gene lookup returns CDR1 KGHSH and CDR2 LQKENI. The V segment lost 3 bases and the J segment 1 base; nucleotides outside the gene matches: 11. The CDR3 consists of 17 residues.

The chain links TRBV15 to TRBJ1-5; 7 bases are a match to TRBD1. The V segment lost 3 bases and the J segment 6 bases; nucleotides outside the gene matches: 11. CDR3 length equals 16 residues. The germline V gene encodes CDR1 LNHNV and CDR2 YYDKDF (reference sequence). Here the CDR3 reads CATSRVDRALPQPQHF. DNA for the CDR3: TGTGCCACCAGCAGGGTCGACAGGGCTCTCCCTCAGCCCCAGCATTTT.

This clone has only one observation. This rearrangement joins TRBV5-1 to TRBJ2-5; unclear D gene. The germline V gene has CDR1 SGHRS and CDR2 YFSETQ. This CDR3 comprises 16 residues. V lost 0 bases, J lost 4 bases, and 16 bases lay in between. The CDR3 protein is CASSLAPRNTLETQYF. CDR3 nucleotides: TGCGCCAGCAGCTTGGCCCCGAGGAATACCCTAGAGACCCAGTACTTC.

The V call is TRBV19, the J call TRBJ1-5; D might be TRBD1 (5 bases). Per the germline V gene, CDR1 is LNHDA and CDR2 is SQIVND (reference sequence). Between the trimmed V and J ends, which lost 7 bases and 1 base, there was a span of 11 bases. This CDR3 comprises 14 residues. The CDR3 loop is CASTLRGSNQPQHF. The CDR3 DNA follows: TGTGCCAGTACCCTGAGGGGAAGCAATCAGCCCCAGCATTTT.

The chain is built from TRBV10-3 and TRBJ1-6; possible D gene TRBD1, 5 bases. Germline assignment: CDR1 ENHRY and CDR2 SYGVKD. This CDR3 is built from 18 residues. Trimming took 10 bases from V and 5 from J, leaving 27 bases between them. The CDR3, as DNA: TGTGCCACCGCTGGACTGCAGGGAAGGAACTATGATAATTCACCCCTCCACTTT. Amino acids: CATAGLQGRNYDNSPLHF.

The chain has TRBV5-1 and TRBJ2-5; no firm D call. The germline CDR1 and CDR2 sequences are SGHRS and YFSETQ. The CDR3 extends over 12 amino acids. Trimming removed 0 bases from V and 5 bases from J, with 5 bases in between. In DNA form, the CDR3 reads TGCGCCAGCAGCTTGGACTCCGAGACCCAGTACTTC. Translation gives CASSLDSETQYF. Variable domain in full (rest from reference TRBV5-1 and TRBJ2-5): KAGVTQTPRYLIKTRGQQVTLSCSPISGHRSVSWYQQTPGQGLQFLFEYFSETQRNKGNFPGRFSGRQFSNSRSEMNVSTLELGDSALYLCASSLDSETQYFGPGTRLLVL.

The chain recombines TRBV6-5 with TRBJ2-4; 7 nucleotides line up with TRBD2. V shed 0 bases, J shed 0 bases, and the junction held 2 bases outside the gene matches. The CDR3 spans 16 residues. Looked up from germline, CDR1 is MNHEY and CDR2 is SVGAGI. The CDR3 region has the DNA TGTGCCAGCAGTTACTCCCGCGGGGGAGCCAAAAACATTCAGTACTTC. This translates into CASSYSRGGAKNIQYF.

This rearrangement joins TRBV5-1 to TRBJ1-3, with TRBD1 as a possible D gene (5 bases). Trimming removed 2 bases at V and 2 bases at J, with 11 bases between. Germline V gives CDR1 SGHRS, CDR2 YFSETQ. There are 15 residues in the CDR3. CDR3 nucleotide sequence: TGCGCCAGCAGCTTTTGGGGGGAGCCTGGAAACACCATATATTTT. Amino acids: CASSFWGEPGNTIYF. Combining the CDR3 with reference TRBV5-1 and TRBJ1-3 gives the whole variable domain KAGVTQTPRYLIKTRGQQVTLSCSPISGHRSVSWYQQTPGQGLQFLFEYFSETQRNKGNFPGRFSGRQFSNSRSEMNVSTLELGDSALYLCASSFWGEPGNTIYFGEGSWLTVV.

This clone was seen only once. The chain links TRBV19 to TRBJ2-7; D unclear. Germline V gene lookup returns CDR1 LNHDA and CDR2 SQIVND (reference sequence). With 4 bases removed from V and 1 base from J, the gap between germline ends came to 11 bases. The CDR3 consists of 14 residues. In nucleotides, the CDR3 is TGTGCCAGTAGTAAGCAGCACGATTCCTACGAGCAGTACTTC. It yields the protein CASSKQHDSYEQYF.

The CDR3 coding sequence is TGCGCCAGCAGCCAAGACAGGGCCGGGACCGGGGAGCTGTTTTTT. Its protein product is CASSQDRAGTGELFF. The chain employs TRBV5-1 and TRBJ2-2, with 7 bases identical to TRBD1. The CDR3 is made up of 15 amino acids. Germline assignment: CDR1 SGHRS and CDR2 YFSETQ. After removal of 4 bases from V and 5 bases from J, the junction contained 8 bases not matched to a gene.

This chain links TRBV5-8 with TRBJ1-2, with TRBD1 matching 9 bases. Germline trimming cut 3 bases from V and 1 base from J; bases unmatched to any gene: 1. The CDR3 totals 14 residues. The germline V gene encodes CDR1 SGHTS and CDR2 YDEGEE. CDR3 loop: CASSWDRVNYGYTF. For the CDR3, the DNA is TGTGCCAGCAGCTGGGACAGGGTTAACTATGGCTACACCTTC.

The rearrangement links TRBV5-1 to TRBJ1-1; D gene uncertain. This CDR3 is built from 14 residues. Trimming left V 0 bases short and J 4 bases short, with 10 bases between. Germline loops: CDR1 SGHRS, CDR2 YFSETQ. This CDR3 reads CASSLDSLRTEAFF. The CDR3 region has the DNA TGCGCCAGCAGCTTGGACAGCTTGCGCACTGAAGCTTTCTTT.

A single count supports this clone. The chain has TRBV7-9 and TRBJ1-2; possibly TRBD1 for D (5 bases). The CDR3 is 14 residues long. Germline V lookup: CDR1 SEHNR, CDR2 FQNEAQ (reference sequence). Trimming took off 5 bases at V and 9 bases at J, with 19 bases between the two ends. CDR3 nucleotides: TGTGCCAGCAGCCACGGCACAGGCGGTGTGAGCTACACCTTC. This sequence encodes CASSHGTGGVSYTF.

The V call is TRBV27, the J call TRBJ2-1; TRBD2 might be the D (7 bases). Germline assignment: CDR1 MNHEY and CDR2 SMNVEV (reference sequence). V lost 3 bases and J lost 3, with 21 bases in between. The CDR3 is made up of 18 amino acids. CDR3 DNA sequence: TGTGCCAGCAGTTTGGGGGGGCGGCAGGGGCCCGGCTACAATGAGCAGTTCTTC. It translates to CASSLGGRQGPGYNEQFF.

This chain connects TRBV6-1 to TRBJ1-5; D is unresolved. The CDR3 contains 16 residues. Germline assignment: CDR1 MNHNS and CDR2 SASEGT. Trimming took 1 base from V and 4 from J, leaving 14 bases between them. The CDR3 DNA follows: TGTGCCAGCAGTGAAGGATCTCCTCTTGGGAATCAGCCCCAGCATTTT. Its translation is CASSEGSPLGNQPQHF.

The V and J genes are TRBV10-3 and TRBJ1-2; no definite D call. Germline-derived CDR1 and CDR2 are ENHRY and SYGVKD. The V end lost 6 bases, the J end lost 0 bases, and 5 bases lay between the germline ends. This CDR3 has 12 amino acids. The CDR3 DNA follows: TGTGCCATCAGGGAGCCTAACTATGGCTACACCTTC. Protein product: CAIREPNYGYTF.

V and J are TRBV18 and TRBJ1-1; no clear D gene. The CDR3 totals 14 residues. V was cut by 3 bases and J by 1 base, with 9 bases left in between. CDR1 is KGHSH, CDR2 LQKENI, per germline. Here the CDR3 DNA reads TGTGCCAGCTCACCTCGCCGTGAGAACACTGAAGCTTTCTTT. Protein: CASSPRRENTEAFF.